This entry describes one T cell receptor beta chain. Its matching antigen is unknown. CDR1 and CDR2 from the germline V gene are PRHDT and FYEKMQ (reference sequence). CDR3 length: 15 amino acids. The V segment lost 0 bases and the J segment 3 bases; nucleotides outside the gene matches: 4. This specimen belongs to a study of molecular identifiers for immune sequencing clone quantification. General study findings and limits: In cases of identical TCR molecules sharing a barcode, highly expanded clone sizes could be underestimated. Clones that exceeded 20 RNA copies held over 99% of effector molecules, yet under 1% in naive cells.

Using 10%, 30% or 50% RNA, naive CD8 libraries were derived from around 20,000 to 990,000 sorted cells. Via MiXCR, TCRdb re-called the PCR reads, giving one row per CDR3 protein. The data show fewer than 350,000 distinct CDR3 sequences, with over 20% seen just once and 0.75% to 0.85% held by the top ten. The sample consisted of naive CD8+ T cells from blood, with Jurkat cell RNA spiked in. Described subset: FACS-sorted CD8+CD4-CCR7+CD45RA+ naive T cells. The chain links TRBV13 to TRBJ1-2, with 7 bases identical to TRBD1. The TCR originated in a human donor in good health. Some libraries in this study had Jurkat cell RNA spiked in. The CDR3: CASSLGVRGDYGYTF. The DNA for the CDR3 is TGTGCCAGCAGCTTAGGCGTCAGGGGGGACTATGGCTACACCTTC.